This TCR beta chain was observed in a study of CD8+ T cells in alopecia areata (dated by TCRdb to between 2017 and 2018). A note on the overall study: The treated patients, all with moderate-to-severe alopecia areata, were enrolled in an open-label pilot trial of oral tofacitinib given at 5 to 10 mg twice daily. Tofacitinib-treated patients had biopsies at baseline and at 4 and 24 weeks of treatment, with a later scalp biopsy in several patients. RNA was extracted with the PAXgene miRNA kit for fixed scalp, the miRNeasy kit for PBMCs, and the RNeasy kit for mouse skin. To study T cell clonal expansion in alopecia areata, the researchers applied high-throughput TCRbeta sequencing to both the C3H/HeJ mouse model and human patients. Clonality in the scalp was compared among normal scalp (n=4), patchy alopecia areata scalp (n=8), and alopecia totalis/universalis scalp (n=8). immunoSEQ multiplex PCR using 35 Vbeta forward primers and 13 Jbeta reverse primers was used to amplify TCRbeta CDR3 regions. Patients stayed on tofacitinib for 6 to 18 months and then had 6 months of follow-up off drug so that delayed response and recurrence could be assessed. On the human side, TCRbeta sequencing was run on scalp tissue and on sorted CD4+ and CD8+ peripheral blood T cells from healthy controls and from alopecia areata patients with either patchy or totalis/universalis disease. For the treated patients, the SALT score, which quantifies what percentage of scalp surface area is affected, served as the measure of disease severity.

General conclusions and limits of the study: During tofacitinib treatment, many expanded lesional clones stuck around in both scalp and blood, and this persistence may partly explain why relapse happens after treatment is stopped. Shared TCR sequences between patients were less evident than in mice, which may be partly attributable to HLA diversity in the patient population. The treated cohort was small, with a single nonresponder, so links between baseline CD8+ expansion and response need larger studies. Unlike mouse skin, which is dominated by gammadelta T cells, normal human skin has resident alphabeta T cells that are also sequenced, and this complicates analysis of the scalp TCR repertoire. Lesional scalp, especially in alopecia totalis/universalis, showed higher clonality and more expanded CD8+ clones than normal scalp, suggesting antigenic drive. Tofacitinib significantly decreased scalp clonality and the number of expanded CD8+ clones among the top 100 scalp clones.

V and J are trimmed by 3 bases and 0 bases, and the gene matches miss 9 bases of the junction. From its cysteine to its phenylalanine, the CDR3 spans 17 amino acids. Here the CDR3 DNA is all that survives: 51 bases in frame from base 1. CDR1 is given as SGHRS and CDR2 as YFSETQ, both from the germline V gene. This specimen's treatment or condition label, per the study, means: oral pan-JAK inhibitor, 5-10 mg twice daily. Lesional scalp punch biopsies and peripheral blood were collected from alopecia areata patients. PBMCs were isolated by density centrifugation and stained for CD3, CD4 and CD8, and CD4+ and CD8+ T cells were sorted on a FACSAria. Notes on this clone: This clone's antigen is unknown. No much larger clone is present one base from it, and per-base qualities are unavailable.

The library was prepared using the immunoSEQ multiplex PCR assay. To provide template for TCR sequencing, every sample had RNA extracted and reverse transcribed into cDNA. SuperScript III was used for first-strand cDNA synthesis, primed with a 2:1 mix of oligo-dT and random hexamers. Amplification bias was assessed with a synthetic immune receptor repertoire, and residual bias was removed computationally. The original methods were these. Raw reads were preprocessed to remove errors, and CDR3 was defined by IMGT conventions from the conserved cysteine to phenylalanine. Clonality was calculated as 1 minus Shannon entropy normalized by log2 of the number of productive unique TCRs. Scalp TCRbeta sequences were cross-referenced with sorted blood CD4 and CD8 repertoires so that the CD4 or CD8 identity of scalp clones could be inferred. What TCRdb holds here is the immuneACCESS table cut down to in-frame rearrangements. Part of the clones is not present; checked against another copy, under half of the missing clones reflect an unresolved V gene, and the others are unexplained. V and J calls and clone size are those listed in that table; D and trimming were worked out from the DNA. Here the sample has roughly 230,000 clones; roughly 40% occur a single time. The leading ten clones occupy over 2.5% of the sample.

Here the chain combines TRBV5-1 and TRBJ2-1; 7 central nucleotides agree with TRBD2. The sample was CD4+ T cells sorted from blood, taken around week 36, from a patient treated with tofacitinib. The origin of this receptor is a human donor with alopecia areata. The CDR3 here reads CASSSQAGPSSYNEQFF. DNA sequence: TGCGCCAGCAGCTCCCAAGCGGGGCCAAGCTCCTACAATGAGCAGTTCTTC.